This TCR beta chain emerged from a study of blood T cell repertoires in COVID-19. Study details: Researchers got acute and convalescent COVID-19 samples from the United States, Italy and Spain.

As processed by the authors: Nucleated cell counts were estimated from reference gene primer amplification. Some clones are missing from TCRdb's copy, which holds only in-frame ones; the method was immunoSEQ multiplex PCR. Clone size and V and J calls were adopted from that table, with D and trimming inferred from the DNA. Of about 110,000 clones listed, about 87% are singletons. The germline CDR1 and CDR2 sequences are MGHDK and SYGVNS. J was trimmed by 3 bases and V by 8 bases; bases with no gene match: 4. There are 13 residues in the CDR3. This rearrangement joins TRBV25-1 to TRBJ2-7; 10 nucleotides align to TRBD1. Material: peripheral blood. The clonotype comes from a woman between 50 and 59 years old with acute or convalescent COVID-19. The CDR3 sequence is CASSDRGLYEQYF. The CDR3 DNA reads TGTGCCAGCTCTGACAGGGGGCTCTACGAGCAGTACTTC.